The entry that follows covers one TCR beta chain sequence. Its target is unknown. One entry per CDR3 protein, called by TCRdb with MiXCR from the 5' RACE reads. Among about 400,000 distinct CDR3 sequences listed, over 5% were seen once. This sample was included in a study of T cells after yellow fever vaccination. Trimming removed 6 bases at V and 4 bases at J, with 12 bases between. This CDR3 is built from 13 residues. CDR1 is MDHEN, CDR2 SYDVKM, per germline. Overall study results and limits: Most primary-vaccination clones recurred post-booster (about 96% CD4, roughly 87% CD8).

The V and J genes are TRBV28 and TRBJ2-5, with D hard to call. The source is a young man who received the YFV17D yellow fever vaccine. The material sequenced was PBMCs, taken 5 days after the yellow fever booster vaccination. In nucleotides, the CDR3 is TGTGCCAGCAGCAGCCCCAGCCCAGAGACCCAGTACTTC. Translating gives CASSSPSPETQYF.